One and the same sample provided the 5 T cell receptor beta chains below, sequenced in a study of HIV-infected children after antiretroviral therapy interruption. Unique molecular identifiers were included in an RNA-based 3' RACE TCR library. TCRdb reprocessed the 3' RACE reads via MiXCR and lists one record per CDR3 protein. The sample has over 35,000 distinct CDR3 sequences; just over 6.5% are singletons. Treatment defined: PENTA 11 planned treatment interruption arm or continuous ART arm. The sequenced sample was CD45RA+ CD4+ T cells from PBMCs, pooled from several time points, obtained from a donor given antiretroviral therapy, either interrupted or continuous. Subset: naive CD4+ CD45RA+ CD45RO- T cells. The receptors derive from a pool of human donors with HIV.

This clonotype has just a few counts. The rearrangement links TRBV19 to TRBJ2-1, with 8 bases lining up with TRBD2. The junction had 7 bases not matched to a gene; V was cut back by 4 bases and J by 5 bases. The CDR3 is made up of 15 amino acids. Germline V CDR1 and CDR2: LNHDA, SQIVND (reference sequence). The CDR3 bases are TGTGCCAGTAGTACCACCGGTAGCGGGAACAATGAGCAGTTCTTC. The encoded protein is CASSTTGSGNNEQFF.

The sample holds many counts of this clonotype. The chain links TRBV28 to TRBJ2-7, with a weak D call TRBD2 (6 bases). Germline-derived CDR1 and CDR2 are MDHEN and SYDVKM. The ends were cut back, 5 bases at V and 10 bases at J, with 24 bases in the middle. The CDR3 sequence is 15 residues long. The CDR3 spells CASSRDWGSSYEQYF. The DNA of the CDR3 is TGTGCCAGCAGTCGGGACTGGGGGAGCTCCTATGAACAGTACTTC.

The genes are TRBV19 and TRBJ2-5; D uncertain. Germline V gene lookup returns CDR1 LNHDA and CDR2 SQIVND (reference sequence). The CDR3 is 13 amino acids. The germline V and J ends were trimmed by 3 bases and 4 bases, with 9 bases remaining between them. The CDR3, as DNA: TGTGCCAGTAGTATCTTGGTCGGAGAGACCCAGTACTTC. Amino acid sequence: CASSILVGETQYF.

This clonotype was counted ten times or more. The chain combines TRBV15 with TRBJ2-7; 9 bases match TRBD2. Germline V lookup: CDR1 LNHNV, CDR2 YYDKDF (reference sequence). The CDR3 is made up of 15 amino acids. V shed 2 bases, J shed 2 bases, and the junction held 4 bases outside the gene matches. The CDR3 DNA reads as TGTGCCACCAGCAGATTCGTAGCGGGAGCCTACGAGCAGTACTTC. Its translation: CATSRFVAGAYEQYF.

This clonotype was seen at least ten times. The chain recombines TRBV7-2 with TRBJ2-1; either TRBD1 or TRBD2 may fit D (5 bases each). V was trimmed by 1 base and J by 5 bases, leaving 12 bases between them. This CDR3 has 15 residues. The germline gives CDR1 SGHTA, CDR2 FQGNSA. CDR3 coding DNA: TGTGCCAGCAGCTTAGGCCGGGGCAAAAACAATGAGCAGTTCTTC. Translation gives CASSLGRGKNNEQFF. Drawing the rest from reference TRBV7-2 and TRBJ2-1, the complete variable domain is GAGVSQSPSNKVTEKGKDVELRCDPISGHTALYWYRQSLGQGLEFLIYFQGNSAPDKSGLPSDRFSAERTGGSVSTLTIQRTQQEDSAVYLCASSLGRGKNNEQFFGPGTRLTVL.